These 31 T cell receptor beta chains originate from one sample sequenced in a study of CD8 T cells in Susac syndrome. When the RNA was reverse transcribed, random hexamers were used with an input of roughly 0.5 to 1 ug. TCRdb recomputed calls from the immunoSEQ multiplex PCR reads with MiXCR, one row per CDR3 protein. The sample yields 130,000 to 150,000 distinct CDR3 sequences, 90% to 97% seen once. The sequenced material came from CD4+ T cells from PBMCs. The receptor set was obtained from a human donor with Susac syndrome.

V is TRBV20-1 and J is TRBJ2-7, with 7 positions matching TRBD2. Germline assignment: CDR1 DFQATT and CDR2 SNEGSKA (reference sequence). V lost 8 bases to trimming and J lost 6 bases; unmatched junction nucleotides: 7. The CDR3 extends over 11 amino acids. The CDR3 nucleotides read TGCAGTCCTGGGAGGGTCGGCGAGCAGTACTTC. Its protein product is CSPGRVGEQYF.

This sequence joins TRBV7-2 and TRBJ2-3; D gene uncertain. CDR3 length equals 13 residues. Trimming removed 3 bases from V and 11 bases from J, with 15 bases in between. Germline CDR1 and CDR2: SGHTA and FQGNSA. DNA of the CDR3: TGTGCCAGCAGCTTCCCCCCCGGGCGGCTGCAGTATTTT. Translating it yields CASSFPPGRLQYF.

This sequence joins TRBV5-1 and TRBJ1-1; D is perhaps TRBD1 (5 bases). V lost 4 bases to trimming and J lost 11 bases, with 15 bases between them. The CDR3 contains 12 residues. The germline CDR1 and CDR2 sequences are SGHRS and YFSETQ. The CDR3 nucleotides read TGCGCCAGCAGCCCGGCGGGGGAGGAGGCTTTCTTT. Encoded protein: CASSPAGEEAFF.

This clonotype was seen once. The chain couples TRBV9 to TRBJ2-2; D is ambiguous. CDR3 length: 14 residues. Germline V gene lookup returns CDR1 SGDLS and CDR2 YYNGEE. Trimming took off 1 base at V and 7 bases at J, with 11 bases between the two ends. The CDR3 bases are TGTGCCAGCAGCGTAATTTTGGGGAACGGGGAGCTGTTTTTT. Its protein is CASSVILGNGELFF.

This clonotype is a singleton in its sample. The chain is built from TRBV15 and TRBJ2-5; possible D gene TRBD2, 5 bases. The CDR3 length is 14 residues. Germline CDR1 and CDR2: LNHNV and YYDKDF (reference sequence). Trimming removed 4 bases at V and 4 bases at J, with 13 bases between. The CDR3 DNA follows: TGTGCCACCAGCACCAGGACTTCGGGAGAGACCCAGTACTTC. This codes for CATSTRTSGETQYF.

The chain recombines TRBV2 with TRBJ1-3; no firm D call. Germline CDR1 and CDR2: SNHLY and FYNNEI. The CDR3 has 14 residues. Deletions cut 2 bases from V and 4 bases from J, with 9 bases between. CDR3 nucleotides: TGTGCCAGCAGTGAATCCCCGATCGGAAACACCATATATTTT. This sequence encodes CASSESPIGNTIYF.

The chain couples TRBV20-1 to TRBJ1-6; TRBD1 matches 11 bases. Trimming took 3 bases from V and 6 from J; bases not matched to a gene: 1. Germline V CDR1 and CDR2: DFQATT, SNEGSKA (reference sequence). The CDR3 runs to 14 residues. The CDR3 region has the DNA TGCAGTGCTAGCGGGACAGGGGGTAATTCACCCCTCCACTTT. This encodes CSASGTGGNSPLHF.

The chain uses TRBV3-1 and TRBJ2-2; perhaps TRBD1 as D (6 bases). The germline CDR1 and CDR2 sequences are LGHDT and YNNKEL (reference sequence). V lost 8 bases to trimming and J lost 6 bases, with 13 bases between them. The CDR3 contains 13 residues. The CDR3 region is CASSSTGPGELFF. CDR3 in DNA: TGTGCCAGCTCCTCAACAGGGCCCGGGGAGCTGTTTTTT.

This clonotype is a singleton in its sample. The rearrangement joins TRBV29-1 to TRBJ2-3, with TRBD1 matching 8 bases. V shed 4 bases and J 2 bases; nucleotides not matched to a gene: 2. CDR3 size: 13 residues. In germline, CDR1 is SQVTM, CDR2 ANQGSEA. The CDR3 protein is CSVAQGATDTQYF. The DNA of the CDR3 is TGCAGCGTTGCCCAGGGGGCCACAGATACGCAGTATTTT.

The chain employs TRBV4-1 and TRBJ2-5; TRBD1 agrees at 9 bases. Germline CDR1 and CDR2: MGHRA and YSYEKL. V shed 0 bases, J shed 4 bases, and the junction held 6 bases outside the gene matches. CDR3 length: 16 amino acids. CDR3 DNA sequence: TGCGCCAGCAGCCAAGATTGGCCGGGACAGGGAGAGACCCAGTACTTC. Its translation is CASSQDWPGQGETQYF.

The V call is TRBV5-1, the J call TRBJ2-1; 12 nucleotides match TRBD2. J gave up 4 bases and V 1 base, and 9 bases lay outside the gene matches. The germline gives CDR1 SGHRS, CDR2 YFSETQ. This CDR3 is built from 18 residues. CDR3 nucleotides: TGCGCCAGCAGCTTGCCTCGACTAGCGGGGGCAGCGTACAATGAGCAGTTCTTC. Translating gives CASSLPRLAGAAYNEQFF.

This clonotype has only one observation. The CDR3 region is CASSLAGSIETQYF. CDR3 DNA: TGTGCCAGCAGCTTAGCGGGGTCGATAGAGACCCAGTACTTC. The rearrangement joins TRBV5-6 to TRBJ2-5; 7 bases agree with TRBD2. V trimming: 2 bases; J trimming: 4 bases; junction bases outside the gene matches: 5. Germline values: CDR1 SGHDT, CDR2 YYEEEE. The CDR3 runs 14 residues.

The genes are TRBV6-6 and TRBJ2-1, with 8 positions matching TRBD1. Losses at the gene ends were 0 bases for V and 6 bases for J; bases not matched to a gene: 7. The V gene's germline CDR1 is MNHNY and CDR2 SVGAGI (reference sequence). The CDR3 has 16 amino acids. The CDR3 region is CASSYSGGTGFNEQFF. CDR3 coding DNA: TGTGCCAGCAGTTACTCCGGCGGGACAGGCTTCAATGAGCAGTTCTTC.

This chain uses TRBV29-1 with TRBJ2-1; 7 nucleotides line up with TRBD2. This CDR3 is 13 amino acids long. Per the germline V gene, CDR1 is SQVTM and CDR2 is ANQGSEA. V shed 8 bases, J shed 6 bases, and the junction held 10 bases outside the gene matches. CDR3 nucleotide sequence: TGCAGCCTTTCGTCGGGGGGTATCAATGAGCAGTTCTTC. Translating gives CSLSSGGINEQFF.

The rearrangement uses TRBV23-1 and TRBJ1-4; unclear D gene. TRBV23-1 is flagged as an ORF with uncertain function. The CDR3 consists of 13 residues. Trimming removed 8 bases at V and 4 bases at J, with 11 bases between. The CDR3 DNA reads as TGCGCCAGCTATCGACGGGGTAATGAAAAACTGTTTTTT. Protein sequence: CASYRRGNEKLFF.

The chain couples TRBV12-3 or TRBV12-4 to TRBJ2-5; D is undetermined. Trimming removed 3 bases at V and 5 bases at J, with 7 bases between. CDR3 length: 12 amino acids. CDR3 sequence reads: CASSFLPETQYF. DNA of the CDR3: TGTGCCAGCAGTTTTCTTCCGGAGACCCAGTACTTC.

V gene TRBV3-1 combines with J gene TRBJ1-6; D perhaps matches TRBD1 (6 bases). V gave up 4 bases and J gave up 7 bases, with 14 bases separating them. The CDR3 covers 15 residues. From germline, CDR1 is LGHDT and CDR2 YNNKEL (reference sequence). The DNA of the CDR3 is TGTGCCAGCAGCCCGGAGGGGACACCAAATTCACCCCTCCACTTT. Translated, it gives CASSPEGTPNSPLHF.

The chain is built from TRBV18 and TRBJ1-1; D is perhaps TRBD1 (6 bases). CDR1 and CDR2 (germline): KGHSH, LQKENI. CDR3 length equals 13 residues. Trimming cost V 6 bases and J 1 base, with 9 bases left between them. The CDR3 region is CASSGTPNTEAFF. CDR3 nucleotides: TGTGCCAGCTCCGGGACACCGAACACTGAAGCTTTCTTT.

This clonotype was counted a few times. The rearrangement joins TRBV29-1 to TRBJ2-7; D possibly corresponds to TRBD1 (6 bases). The germline V and J ends were trimmed by 5 bases and 0 bases, with 11 bases remaining between them. Looked up from germline, CDR1 is SQVTM and CDR2 is ANQGSEA. The CDR3 consists of 13 residues. The CDR3 DNA reads TGCAGCGTTAAGGACAGAAGCTCCTACGAGCAGTACTTC. Its translation: CSVKDRSSYEQYF.

V and J are TRBV28 and TRBJ2-3; D is uncertain. Germline V lookup: CDR1 MDHEN, CDR2 SYDVKM. V was pared by 5 bases and J by 6 bases, with 12 bases between. The CDR3 spans 13 residues. Here the CDR3 reads CASSATDLDTQYF. In nucleotides, the CDR3 is TGTGCCAGCAGTGCCACAGATCTTGATACGCAGTATTTT.

The rearrangement joins TRBV20-1 to TRBJ2-1, with 8 bases identical to TRBD2. The germline gives CDR1 DFQATT, CDR2 SNEGSKA (reference sequence). V trimming: 5 bases; J trimming: 5 bases; junction bases outside the gene matches: 5. This CDR3 comprises 13 residues. The CDR3 DNA follows: TGCAGTGCTTCTGGACTAGCCAACAATGAGCAGTTCTTC. Its protein product is CSASGLANNEQFF.

The gene calls are TRBV11-2 and TRBJ2-5; 11 nucleotides line up with TRBD1. Germline V gene data show CDR1 as SGHAT and CDR2 as FQNNGV. The V segment lost 4 bases and the J segment 7 bases; nucleotides outside the gene matches: 8. The CDR3 loop spans 15 amino acids. The chain's CDR3 is CASSSRTGGEGTQYF. The CDR3 DNA is TGTGCCAGCAGCTCCCGGACAGGGGGCGAAGGGACCCAGTACTTC.

The chain uses TRBV10-3 and TRBJ1-4; no definite D call. In germline, CDR1 is ENHRY, CDR2 SYGVKD. CDR3 length: 14 amino acids. Trimming shortened V by 2 bases and J by 0 bases, and 4 bases separated the two germline ends. CDR3 in DNA: TGTGCCATCAGTGAGGGTGCAACTAATGAAAAACTGTTTTTT. Translating gives CAISEGATNEKLFF.

The V and J genes are TRBV12-3 or TRBV12-4 and TRBJ1-2; D is possibly TRBD1 (6 bases). The ends were cut back, 1 base at V and 4 bases at J, with 16 bases in the middle. The CDR3 consists of 16 residues. CDR3 sequence (DNA): TGTGCCAGCAGTTTAGGGCTAGGGACAACGATCTATGGCTACACCTTC. Its protein product is CASSLGLGTTIYGYTF.

The chain combines TRBV3-1 with TRBJ2-5; no definite D call. This CDR3 is 12 amino acids long. From germline, CDR1 is LGHDT and CDR2 YNNKEL (reference sequence). V was cut by 0 bases and J by 6 bases, with 5 bases left in between. The CDR3 bases are TGTGCCAGCAGCCAAGATATAAAGACCCAGTACTTC. It yields the protein CASSQDIKTQYF.

The rearrangement uses TRBV15 and TRBJ2-1; a weak D match, TRBD2 (5 bases). CDR1 and CDR2 (germline): LNHNV, YYDKDF (reference sequence). Trimming took 2 bases from V and 1 from J, leaving 12 bases between them. The CDR3 covers 16 residues. As DNA, the CDR3 is TGTGCCACCAGCAGACGAGCTAGCCCATCCTACAATGAGCAGTTCTTC. Translated, it gives CATSRRASPSYNEQFF.

V gene TRBV28 combines with J gene TRBJ1-1, with D tentatively TRBD1 (5 bases). Trimming cost V 5 bases and J 5 bases, with 12 bases left between them. This CDR3 has 13 residues. Germline V gene sequence: CDR1 MDHEN, CDR2 SYDVKM. CDR3 loop: CASSSKGTTEAFF. The CDR3 DNA is TGTGCCAGCAGTAGCAAGGGGACGACTGAAGCTTTCTTT.

The V gene is TRBV3-1, the J gene TRBJ1-5; the D is unclear. The CDR3 totals 15 residues. CDR1 and CDR2 from the germline V gene are LGHDT and YNNKEL (reference sequence). Trimming took off 8 bases at V and 3 bases at J, with 17 bases between the two ends. The CDR3 DNA follows: TGTGCCAGCTCCTCGAGCTTAACCAACAATCAGCCCCAGCATTTT. It codes for CASSSSLTNNQPQHF.

J is TRBJ2-1 and V is TRBV20-1, with TRBD2 matching over 7 bases. This CDR3 has 17 amino acids. The germline V gene encodes CDR1 DFQATT and CDR2 SNEGSKA (reference sequence). With 6 bases clipped from V and 9 bases from J, the junction kept 23 bases outside the gene matches. CDR3 protein: CSARGLYFGGRIGEQFF. CDR3 nucleotides: TGCAGTGCGAGGGGCTTGTACTTCGGGGGGAGGATCGGTGAGCAGTTCTTC.

This chain joins TRBV5-1 and TRBJ1-5; D ambiguous. CDR1 is SGHRS, CDR2 YFSETQ, per germline. V lost 3 bases and J 5 bases, leaving 9 bases between the germline ends. CDR3 length equals 13 residues. CDR3 in DNA: TGCGCCAGCAGCTCCGGCTCCGATCAGCCCCAGCATTTT. Translated: CASSSGSDQPQHF.

This rearrangement joins TRBV4-1 to TRBJ2-3, with D perhaps TRBD1 (6 bases). CDR3 size: 15 residues. Trimming cost V 5 bases and J 0 bases, with 12 bases left between them. Germline V CDR1 and CDR2: MGHRA, YSYEKL. The CDR3 DNA follows: TGCGCCAGCAGCGAAAGACAGGCTAGCACAGATACGCAGTATTTT. It yields the protein CASSERQASTDTQYF.